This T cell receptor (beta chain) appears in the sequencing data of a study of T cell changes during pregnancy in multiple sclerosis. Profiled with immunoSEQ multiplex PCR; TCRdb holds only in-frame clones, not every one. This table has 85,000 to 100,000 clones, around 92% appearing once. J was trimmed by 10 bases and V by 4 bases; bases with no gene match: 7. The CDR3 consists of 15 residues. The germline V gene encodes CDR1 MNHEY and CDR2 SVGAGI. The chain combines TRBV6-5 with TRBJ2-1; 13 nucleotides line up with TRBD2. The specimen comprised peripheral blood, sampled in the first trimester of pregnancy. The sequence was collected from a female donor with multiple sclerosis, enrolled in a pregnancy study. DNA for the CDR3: TGTGCCAGCAGTTTCCAGCCGGGACTAGCGGGAGAGCAGTTCTTC. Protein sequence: CASSFQPGLAGEQFF.